The entry that follows covers one TCR beta chain sequence. The antigen is not known. This sample was included in a study of shared clonotypes between healthy human individuals. The study ran the assay at deep level. Data came from immunoSEQ multiplex PCR; TCRdb stores just in-frame clones and leaves some out. The profile covers 2 million to 2.5 million clones, with approximately 94% appearing a single time and roughly 0.13% taken by the ten largest. Healthy HIV-negative adults with no recent acute infections or vaccinations were recruited as donors. CDR3 length: 18 residues. Germline V gives CDR1 GTSNPN, CDR2 SVGIG (reference sequence). V lost 4 bases and J lost 0; bases outside the gene matches: 12. General study findings and limits: Represented diversity, genetic and exposure-history alike, was limited by few donors. All-four-donor shared clonotypes had higher generation probabilities than non-shared clonotypes did.

The sequence derives from a man younger than 35 in good health. The sample consisted of naive CD4+ T cells sorted from blood. Subset defined: CD45RA+ positively selected. The chain employs TRBV30 and TRBJ2-2; 9 bases are shared with TRBD2. CDR3 nucleotide sequence: TGTGCCTGGAACAGACTAGCGGAGATCCTTCCGAACACCGGGGAGCTGTTTTTT. It encodes CAWNRLAEILPNTGELFF.